This TCR beta chain is from a study of early T cells in non-severe SARS-CoV-2 infection. Study-level information: Sequencing used unsorted whole-blood bulk RNA, so chains lack pairing.

This clonotype was observed many times. Its antigen remains unidentified. Study-wide findings and caveats: Database matching using VDJdb favored anti-spike CD8 responses, with private and CD4 specificities left missing.

Per germline, CDR1 SGHTA and CDR2 FQGNSA. The V end was cut by 0 bases, the J end by 4 bases, with 15 bases between. CDR3 length equals 17 residues. Unique molecular identifier tags were affixed to discrete cDNA molecules. TCRdb fed the 5' RACE reads into MiXCR, producing one record per CDR3 protein. The table has about 110,000 distinct CDR3 sequences, 9.5% to 13% seen once. This TCR derives from an adult who was a healthcare worker with PCR-confirmed SARS-CoV-2 infection or an uninfected control (not recorded which). Specimen: whole blood. This chain joins TRBV7-2 and TRBJ2-2, with a weak D call TRBD2 (7 bases). This CDR3 is CASSLAGGGAFTGELFF. The CDR3 region has the DNA TGTGCCAGCAGCTTAGCGGGCGGGGGCGCCTTCACCGGGGAGCTGTTTTTT. The complete variable domain, with remaining parts taken from reference TRBV7-2 and TRBJ2-2, reads GAGVSQSPSNKVTEKGKDVELRCDPISGHTALYWYRQSLGQGLEFLIYFQGNSAPDKSGLPSDRFSAERTGGSVSTLTIQRTQQEDSAVYLCASSLAGGGAFTGELFFGEGSRLTVL.